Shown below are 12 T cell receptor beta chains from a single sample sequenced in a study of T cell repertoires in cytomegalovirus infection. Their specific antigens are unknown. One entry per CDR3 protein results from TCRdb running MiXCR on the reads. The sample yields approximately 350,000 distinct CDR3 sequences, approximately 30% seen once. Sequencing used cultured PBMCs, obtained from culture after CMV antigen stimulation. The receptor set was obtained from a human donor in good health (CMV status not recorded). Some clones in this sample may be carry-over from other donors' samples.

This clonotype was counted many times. The CDR3 loop reads CASSLVPSGGNTGELFF. The CDR3 DNA sequence: TGTGCCAGCAGCTTAGTGCCTAGCGGGGGGAACACCGGGGAGCTGTTTTTT. The chain recombines TRBV7-2 with TRBJ2-2; 10 bases match TRBD2. The germline V gene encodes CDR1 SGHTA and CDR2 FQGNSA. Losses at the gene ends were 1 base for V and 1 base for J; bases not matched to a gene: 3. The CDR3 consists of 17 residues. Using reference TRBV7-2 and TRBJ2-2 for the parts outside the CDR3, the full variable domain is GAGVSQSPSNKVTEKGKDVELRCDPISGHTALYWYRQSLGQGLEFLIYFQGNSAPDKSGLPSDRFSAERTGGSVSTLTIQRTQQEDSAVYLCASSLVPSGGNTGELFFGEGSRLTVL.

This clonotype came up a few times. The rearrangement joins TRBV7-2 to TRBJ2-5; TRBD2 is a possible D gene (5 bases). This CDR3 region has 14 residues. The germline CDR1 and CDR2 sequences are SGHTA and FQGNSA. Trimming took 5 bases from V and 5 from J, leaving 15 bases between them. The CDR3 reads CASSPGLGLETQYF. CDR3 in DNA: TGTGCCAGCAGCCCCGGACTGGGCTTGGAGACCCAGTACTTC. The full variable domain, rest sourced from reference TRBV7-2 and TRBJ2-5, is GAGVSQSPSNKVTEKGKDVELRCDPISGHTALYWYRQSLGQGLEFLIYFQGNSAPDKSGLPSDRFSAERTGGSVSTLTIQRTQQEDSAVYLCASSPGLGLETQYFGPGTRLLVL.

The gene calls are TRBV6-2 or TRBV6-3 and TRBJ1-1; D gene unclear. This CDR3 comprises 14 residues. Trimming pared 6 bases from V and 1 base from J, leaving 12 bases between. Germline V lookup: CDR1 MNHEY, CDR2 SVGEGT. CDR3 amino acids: CASREYRENTEAFF. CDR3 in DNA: TGTGCCAGCAGAGAATATAGGGAGAACACTGAAGCTTTCTTT.

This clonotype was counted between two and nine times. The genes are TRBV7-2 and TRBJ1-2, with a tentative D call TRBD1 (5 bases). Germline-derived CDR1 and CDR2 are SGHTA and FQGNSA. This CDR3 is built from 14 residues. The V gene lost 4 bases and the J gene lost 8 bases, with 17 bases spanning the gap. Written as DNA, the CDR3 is TGTGCCAGCAGCTCAAGAACAGGTTTAGACGGCTACACCTTC. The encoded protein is CASSSRTGLDGYTF.

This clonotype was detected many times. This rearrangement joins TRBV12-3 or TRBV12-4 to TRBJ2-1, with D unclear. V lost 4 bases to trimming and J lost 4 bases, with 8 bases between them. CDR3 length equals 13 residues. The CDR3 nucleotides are TGTGCCAGCAGTTCAGAGATGTACAATGAGCAGTTCTTC. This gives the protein CASSSEMYNEQFF.

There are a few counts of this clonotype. CDR3 nucleotide sequence: TGTGCCAGCAGTACCAACACAGGGGACACTGAAGCTTTCTTT. It yields the protein CASSTNTGDTEAFF. V gene TRBV6-2 or TRBV6-3 combines with J gene TRBJ1-1; 7 bases are a match to TRBD1. After removal of 5 bases from V and 3 bases from J, the junction contained 6 bases not matched to a gene. Germline CDR1 MNHEY, CDR2 SVGEGT. The CDR3 extends over 14 amino acids.

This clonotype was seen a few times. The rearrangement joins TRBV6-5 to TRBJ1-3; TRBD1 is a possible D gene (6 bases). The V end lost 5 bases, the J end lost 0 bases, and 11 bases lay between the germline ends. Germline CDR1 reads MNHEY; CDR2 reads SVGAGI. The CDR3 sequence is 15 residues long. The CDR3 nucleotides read TGTGCCAGCAGTCAGACAGGAGTCTCTGGAAACACCATATATTTT. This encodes CASSQTGVSGNTIYF.

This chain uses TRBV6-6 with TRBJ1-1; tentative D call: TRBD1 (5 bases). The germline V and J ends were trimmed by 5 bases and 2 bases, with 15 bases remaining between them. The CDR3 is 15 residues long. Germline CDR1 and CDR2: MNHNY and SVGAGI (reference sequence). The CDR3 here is CASSPLQGFNTEAFF. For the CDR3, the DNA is TGTGCCAGCAGTCCCCTGCAGGGCTTCAACACTGAAGCTTTCTTT.

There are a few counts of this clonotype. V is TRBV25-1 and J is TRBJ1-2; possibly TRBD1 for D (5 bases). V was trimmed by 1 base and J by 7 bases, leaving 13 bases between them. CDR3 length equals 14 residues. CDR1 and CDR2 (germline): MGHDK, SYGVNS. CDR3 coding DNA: TGTGCCAGCAGTGAATCCGCCCAGGGAGGTGGCTACACCTTC. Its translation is CASSESAQGGGYTF.

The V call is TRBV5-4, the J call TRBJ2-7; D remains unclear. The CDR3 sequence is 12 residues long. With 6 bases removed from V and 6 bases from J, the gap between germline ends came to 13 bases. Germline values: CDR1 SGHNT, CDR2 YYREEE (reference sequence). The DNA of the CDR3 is TGTGCCAGCATGTCAGATCTCGGCGAGCAGTACTTC. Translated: CASMSDLGEQYF.

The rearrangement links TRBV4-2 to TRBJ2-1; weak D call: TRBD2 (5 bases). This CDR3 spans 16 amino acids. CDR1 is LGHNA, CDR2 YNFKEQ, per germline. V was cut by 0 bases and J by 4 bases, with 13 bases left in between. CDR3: CASSQDRDSEYNEQFF. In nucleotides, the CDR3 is TGTGCCAGCAGCCAAGATCGGGATAGCGAGTACAATGAGCAGTTCTTC.

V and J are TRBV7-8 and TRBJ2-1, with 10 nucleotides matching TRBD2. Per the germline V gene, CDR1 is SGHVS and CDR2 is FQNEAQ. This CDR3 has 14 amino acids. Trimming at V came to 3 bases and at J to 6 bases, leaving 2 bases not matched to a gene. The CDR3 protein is CASSFRTSGNEQFF. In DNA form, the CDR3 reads TGTGCCAGCAGCTTCAGGACTAGCGGCAATGAGCAGTTCTTC.